Shown below are 12 T cell receptor beta chains from a single sample sequenced in a study. The sorted Tregs were CD4+CD25+CD127-/low cells. TCRdb reanalysed the 5' RACE reads using MiXCR and keeps one entry per CDR3 protein. Of 50,000 to 60,000 distinct CDR3 sequences in the sample, around 20% are singletons; the top ten hold under 3.5%. Sequencing was carried out using tumor-infiltrating Tregs sorted from the breast tumor. These receptors were obtained from a female donor with breast cancer.

V gene TRBV28 combines with J gene TRBJ1-4, with TRBD1 as a possible D gene (5 bases). CDR3 length: 13 residues. V lost 3 bases and J lost 7, with 9 bases in between. Germline V gives CDR1 MDHEN, CDR2 SYDVKM. The CDR3 loop reads CASSFRDSEKLFF. The CDR3 DNA reads as TGTGCCAGCAGTTTCCGCGACAGTGAAAAACTGTTTTTT.

The gene calls are TRBV20-1 and TRBJ2-1; D uncertain. V was trimmed by 3 bases and J by 1 base, leaving 10 bases between them. The germline V gene has CDR1 DFQATT and CDR2 SNEGSKA (reference sequence). The CDR3 is 14 amino acids. The CDR3: CSASSSVSYNEQFF. CDR3 DNA: TGCAGTGCTAGCTCCAGCGTTTCCTACAATGAGCAGTTCTTC.

This clonotype occurred a few times. The rearrangement uses TRBV6-1 and TRBJ2-7; maybe TRBD2 (6 bases). Per the germline V gene, CDR1 is MNHNS and CDR2 is SASEGT. V dropped 8 bases and J dropped 5 bases, with 16 bases sitting between them. This CDR3 spans 13 amino acids. The CDR3: CASATSFAHEQYF. In nucleotides, the CDR3 is TGTGCCAGCGCTACTAGCTTCGCTCACGAGCAGTACTTC.

This clonotype was observed a few times. The genes are TRBV5-1 and TRBJ2-3; TRBD2 matches at 11 bases. Germline values: CDR1 SGHRS, CDR2 YFSETQ. The CDR3 runs 16 residues. Trimming took 4 bases from V and 2 from J; bases not matched to a gene: 6. CDR3 sequence: CASSPGTSGYTDTQYF. For the CDR3, the DNA is TGCGCCAGCAGCCCGGGGACTAGCGGCTACACAGATACGCAGTATTTT.

There are a few counts of this clonotype. The chain joins TRBV4-2 to TRBJ2-4; TRBD2 matches 8 bases. The trim removed 1 base at V and 7 bases at J, leaving 6 bases unmatched. This CDR3 has 15 residues. The germline gives CDR1 LGHNA, CDR2 YNFKEQ. As DNA, the CDR3 is TGTGCCAGCAGCCAAGTACCCGGACTAGCCAACATTCAGTACTTC. Protein sequence: CASSQVPGLANIQYF.

The table lists this clonotype with many counts. The rearrangement uses TRBV18 and TRBJ2-1, with 10 bases matching TRBD2. This CDR3 has 17 amino acids. The germline V gene has CDR1 KGHSH and CDR2 LQKENI. The trim removed 6 bases at V and 0 bases at J, leaving 8 bases unmatched. CDR3 bases: TGTGCCAGCTCCCGGACTAGCGGAGACAGCTCCTACAATGAGCAGTTCTTC. As protein: CASSRTSGDSSYNEQFF.

This clonotype was observed many times. J is TRBJ2-7 and V is TRBV7-2; unclear D gene. With 4 bases removed from V and 7 bases from J, the gap between germline ends came to 14 bases. The CDR3 contains 13 residues. The germline V gene encodes CDR1 SGHTA and CDR2 FQGNSA. The CDR3 region has the DNA TGTGCCAGCAGCTCTACGGCCGCCGGGGAGCAGTACTTC. It specifies CASSSTAAGEQYF.

There are a few counts of this clonotype. The CDR3 DNA reads as TGTGCCAGCAGCTTAAGGGGGCCTCCCAATGAGCAGTTCTTC. Residues: CASSLRGPPNEQFF. This chain links TRBV7-2 with TRBJ2-1, with 7 nucleotides matching TRBD1. The length of the CDR3 is 14 residues. The ends lost 2 bases at V and 6 bases at J; junction bases unmatched: 4. Germline V gene sequence: CDR1 SGHTA, CDR2 FQGNSA.

This rearrangement joins TRBV4-1 to TRBJ2-3, with a tentative D call TRBD2 (5 bases). This CDR3 has 16 amino acids. Germline V gene sequence: CDR1 MGHRA, CDR2 YSYEKL. Trimming took 1 base from V and 6 from J, leaving 17 bases between them. The CDR3 DNA is TGCGCCAGCAGCCAAGTCAACCTCATTAGCGCGGATACGCAGTATTTT. It codes for CASSQVNLISADTQYF.

In this sample, this clonotype turned up many times. The V call is TRBV20-1, the J call TRBJ1-5; 7 bases are shared with TRBD1. This CDR3 has 13 amino acids. Germline V CDR1 and CDR2: DFQATT, SNEGSKA (reference sequence). J lost 3 bases, V lost 6 bases, and 5 bases had no gene match. The CDR3 sequence is CSAVQGPNQPQHF. DNA of the CDR3: TGCAGTGCCGTACAGGGGCCCAATCAGCCCCAGCATTTT.

V gene TRBV6-6 combines with J gene TRBJ1-6; D not resolved. This CDR3 spans 16 amino acids. V was cut by 4 bases and J by 1 base, with 11 bases left in between. CDR1 is MNHNY, CDR2 SVGAGI, per germline (reference sequence). CDR3 residues: CASSLREGSYNSPLHF. The CDR3 DNA reads as TGTGCCAGCAGTTTAAGGGAGGGTTCCTATAATTCACCCCTCCACTTT.

This clonotype was counted at least ten times. The V call is TRBV20-1, the J call TRBJ1-5; no definite D call. The CDR3 extends over 12 amino acids. Deletions cut 5 bases from V and 4 bases from J, with 9 bases between. Germline V gene sequence: CDR1 DFQATT, CDR2 SNEGSKA (reference sequence). The CDR3 DNA is TGCAGTGCTTTGGTCCCGAATCAGCCCCAGCATTTT. It translates to CSALVPNQPQHF.